This is a list of T cell receptor beta chains from one sample in a study of beta chain features in type 1 diabetes. Sequencing was performed with immunoSEQ multiplex PCR; in TCRdb, only in-frame clones are kept and a portion is missing. Of hundreds of thousands of clones detected, under 20% appear once; the ten largest clones hold 0.023%. The sequencing sample was made of naive CD4+ T cells from blood. These receptors all come from a woman in her late teens or twenties in good health. CDR3s include the opening cysteine and the closing phenylalanine or tryptophan. A D gene is named only where the DNA matches it firmly. Size tells how often a clone was seen (once, few, many) or the class of an expanded clone, and some rows leave it out.

CDR3 protein: CASTALAGKNEQFF
CDR3 DNA: TGTGCCAGCACCGCACTAGCGGGCAAGAATGAGCAGTTCTTC
V gene: TRBV6-5
J gene: TRBJ2-1
D gene: TRBD2
clone size: -

CDR3 protein: CASTMGRGLGETQYF
CDR3 DNA: TGTGCCAGCACCATGGGAAGGGGGCTGGGCGAGACCCAGTACTTC
V gene: TRBV6-5
J gene: TRBJ2-5
D gene: TRBD1
clone size: -

CDR3 protein: CASSLRLAGIGYYEQYF
CDR3 DNA: TGTGCCAGCAGCTTAAGACTAGCGGGAATCGGGTACTACGAGCAGTACTTC
V gene: TRBV7-9
J gene: TRBJ2-7
D gene: TRBD2
clone size: few

CDR3 protein: CASSFAVASGIDEQFF
CDR3 DNA: TGTGCCAGCAGTTTCGCGGTTGCTAGCGGGATCGATGAGCAGTTCTTC
V gene: TRBV28
J gene: TRBJ2-1
D gene: TRBD2
clone size: few

CDR3 protein: CASSVGGLNTGELFF
CDR3 DNA: TGTGCCAGCAGTGTCGGGGGGCTGAACACCGGGGAGCTGTTTTTT
V gene: TRBV28
J gene: TRBJ2-2
D gene: -
clone size: few

CDR3 protein: CASSLRVVGGEQYF
CDR3 DNA: TGTGCCAGCAGTTTAAGGGTCGTGGGGGGCGAGCAGTACTTC
V gene: TRBV27
J gene: TRBJ2-7
D gene: -
clone size: -

CDR3 protein: CASSLDGPEKLFF
CDR3 DNA: TGTGCCAGCAGCTTGGACGGACCTGAAAAACTGTTTTTT
V gene: TRBV7-2
J gene: TRBJ1-4
D gene: -
clone size: -

CDR3 protein: CASSKLIAGGGIQYF
CDR3 DNA: TGTGCCAGCAGTAAACTTATAGCGGGCGGGGGCATTCAGTACTTC
V gene: TRBV6-5
J gene: TRBJ2-4
D gene: TRBD2
clone size: few

CDR3 protein: CASSPLLAGAYNEQFF
CDR3 DNA: TGTGCCAGCAGTCCTCTACTAGCGGGAGCCTACAATGAGCAGTTCTTC
V gene: TRBV28
J gene: TRBJ2-1
D gene: TRBD2
clone size: -

CDR3 protein: CASSSQGGLTDTQYF
CDR3 DNA: TGTGCCAGCAGCTCCCAGGGTGGTCTCACAGATACGCAGTATTTT
V gene: TRBV9
J gene: TRBJ2-3
D gene: -
clone size: -

CDR3 protein: CASSQTSGSYNEQFF
CDR3 DNA: TGTGCCAGCAGCCAAACTAGCGGGAGTTACAATGAGCAGTTCTTC
V gene: TRBV5-4
J gene: TRBJ2-1
D gene: TRBD2
clone size: few

CDR3 protein: CASSFRQGAKAFF
CDR3 DNA: TGTGCCAGCAGCTTCCGACAGGGGGCTAAAGCTTTCTTT
V gene: TRBV5-6
J gene: TRBJ1-1
D gene: TRBD1
clone size: few

CDR3 protein: CASRLASYEQYF
CDR3 DNA: TGTGCCAGCAGACTAGCATCCTACGAGCAGTACTTC
V gene: TRBV2
J gene: TRBJ2-7
D gene: -
clone size: few

CDR3 protein: CASRVATNTGELFF
CDR3 DNA: TGTGCCAGCAGAGTGGCGACGAACACCGGGGAGCTGTTTTTT
V gene: TRBV6-6
J gene: TRBJ2-2
D gene: -
clone size: -

CDR3 protein: CSVMKGSDSPLHF
CDR3 DNA: TGCAGCGTAATGAAGGGTTCTGATTCACCCCTCCACTTT
V gene: TRBV29-1
J gene: TRBJ1-6
D gene: -
clone size: few

CDR3 protein: CASSLQGLAGSYEQYF
CDR3 DNA: TGTGCCAGCAGCTTACAGGGACTAGCAGGCTCCTACGAGCAGTACTTC
V gene: TRBV7-2
J gene: TRBJ2-7
D gene: TRBD2
clone size: -

CDR3 protein: CASGSHFEDTQYF
CDR3 DNA: TGTGCCAGCGGGTCCCACTTCGAGGATACGCAGTATTTT
V gene: TRBV7-3
J gene: TRBJ2-3
D gene: -
clone size: few

CDR3 protein: CASSQSFNEQFF
CDR3 DNA: TGCGCCAGCAGTCAATCGTTCAATGAGCAGTTCTTC
V gene: TRBV23-1
J gene: TRBJ2-1
D gene: -
clone size: -

CDR3 protein: CASRGTSGTEEFF
CDR3 DNA: TGTGCCAGCAGAGGGACTAGCGGGACGGAAGAGTTCTTC
V gene: TRBV6-5
J gene: TRBJ2-1
D gene: TRBD2
clone size: few

CDR3 protein: CASSLMGQPQHF
CDR3 DNA: TGTGCCAGCAGCTTAATGGGTCAGCCCCAGCATTTT
V gene: TRBV7-9
J gene: TRBJ1-5
D gene: -
clone size: few

CDR3 protein: CASRRRDEQYF
CDR3 DNA: TGTGCCAGCAGACGCCGGGACGAGCAGTACTTC
V gene: TRBV6-1
J gene: TRBJ2-7
D gene: -
clone size: few

CDR3 protein: CASSKVAYEQYF
CDR3 DNA: TGTGCCAGCAGCAAAGTGGCCTACGAGCAGTACTTC
V gene: TRBV21-1
J gene: TRBJ2-7
D gene: -
clone size: few

CDR3 protein: CATSRDRARGNEQYF
CDR3 DNA: TGTGCCACCAGCAGAGATCGGGCGCGGGGGAACGAGCAGTACTTC
V gene: TRBV15
J gene: TRBJ2-7
D gene: TRBD2
clone size: few

CDR3 protein: CASTQTMNTEAFF
CDR3 DNA: TGTGCCAGCACCCAGACAATGAACACTGAAGCTTTCTTT
V gene: TRBV7-9
J gene: TRBJ1-1
D gene: -
clone size: few

CDR3 protein: CASTNESHLYGYTF
CDR3 DNA: TGCGCCAGCACGAATGAATCCCACCTCTATGGCTACACCTTC
V gene: TRBV5-1
J gene: TRBJ1-2
D gene: -
clone size: -

CDR3 protein: CASSRADGELFF
CDR3 DNA: TGCGCCAGCAGCCGCGCAGACGGGGAGCTGTTTTTT
V gene: TRBV4-3
J gene: TRBJ2-2
D gene: -
clone size: -

CDR3 protein: CASSLGLLSSGTEAFF
CDR3 DNA: TGTGCCAGCAGCTTGGGCTTGTTATCCAGCGGTACTGAAGCTTTCTTT
V gene: TRBV7-6
J gene: TRBJ1-1
D gene: -
clone size: few

CDR3 protein: CASIPPSGVKETQYF
CDR3 DNA: TGTGCCAGCATCCCCCCTTCGGGGGTCAAGGAGACCCAGTACTTC
V gene: TRBV7-2
J gene: TRBJ2-5
D gene: -
clone size: -

CDR3 protein: CASSSYNYGYTF
CDR3 DNA: TGTGCCAGCAGCTCGTATAACTATGGCTACACCTTC
V gene: TRBV5-6
J gene: TRBJ1-2
D gene: -
clone size: once

CDR3 protein: CASSHGLDGLGIAETQYF
CDR3 DNA: TGTGCCAGCAGCCACGGTCTAGATGGATTGGGGATTGCAGAGACCCAGTACTTC
V gene: TRBV14
J gene: TRBJ2-5
D gene: -
clone size: -

CDR3 protein: CSVPRGSGTDTQYF
CDR3 DNA: TGCAGCGTCCCTAGGGGAAGCGGCACAGATACGCAGTATTTT
V gene: TRBV29-1
J gene: TRBJ2-3
D gene: -
clone size: few

CDR3 protein: CATSAQGSSADTQYF
CDR3 DNA: TGTGCCACCAGCGCACAGGGGTCCTCTGCAGATACGCAGTATTTT
V gene: TRBV6-5
J gene: TRBJ2-3
D gene: TRBD1
clone size: few

CDR3 protein: CASSQDWPRAGEQYF
CDR3 DNA: TGCGCCAGCAGCCAAGATTGGCCGCGGGCGGGCGAGCAGTACTTC
V gene: TRBV4-1
J gene: TRBJ2-7
D gene: -
clone size: few

CDR3 protein: CASSLRRENIQYF
CDR3 DNA: TGTGCCAGCAGCTTGCGGCGGGAAAACATTCAGTACTTC
V gene: TRBV28
J gene: TRBJ2-4
D gene: -
clone size: -

CDR3 protein: CASSSTGAQGGPQFF
CDR3 DNA: TGTGCCAGCAGCTCCACAGGGGCCCAAGGGGGTCCTCAGTTCTTC
V gene: TRBV11-1
J gene: TRBJ2-1
D gene: TRBD1
clone size: few

CDR3 protein: CASSLAGGPNTGELFF
CDR3 DNA: TGTGCCAGCAGCTTAGCGGGGGGGCCGAACACCGGGGAGCTGTTTTTT
V gene: TRBV7-2
J gene: TRBJ2-2
D gene: -
clone size: few

CDR3 protein: CATRGRIDTEAFF
CDR3 DNA: TGTGCCACCCGGGGACGGATAGACACTGAAGCTTTCTTT
V gene: TRBV6-1
J gene: TRBJ1-1
D gene: -
clone size: -

CDR3 protein: CASSPRLGQGDEQFF
CDR3 DNA: TGTGCCAGCTCACCACGGTTGGGGCAGGGAGATGAGCAGTTCTTC
V gene: TRBV18
J gene: TRBJ2-1
D gene: -
clone size: few

CDR3 protein: CASSLWRAPTSDEQFF
CDR3 DNA: TGTGCCAGCAGCTTATGGCGAGCTCCAACGTCGGATGAGCAGTTCTTC
V gene: TRBV7-9
J gene: TRBJ2-1
D gene: -
clone size: -

CDR3 protein: CAISESVLRGEQYF
CDR3 DNA: TGTGCCATCAGTGAGTCTGTACTACGGGGCGAGCAGTACTTC
V gene: TRBV10-3
J gene: TRBJ2-7
D gene: -
clone size: -

CDR3 protein: CASSLNRVVEAFF
CDR3 DNA: TGCGCCAGCAGCTTGAACAGGGTGGTGGAAGCTTTCTTT
V gene: TRBV5-1
J gene: TRBJ1-1
D gene: -
clone size: -

CDR3 protein: CASSPSEPQETQYF
CDR3 DNA: TGTGCCAGCTCACCATCCGAACCCCAAGAGACCCAGTACTTC
V gene: TRBV18
J gene: TRBJ2-5
D gene: -
clone size: few

CDR3 protein: CASSLAGYPNIQYF
CDR3 DNA: TGTGCCAGCAGCTTAGCAGGGTATCCAAACATTCAGTACTTC
V gene: TRBV7-2
J gene: TRBJ2-4
D gene: -
clone size: -

CDR3 protein: CASSQWEPDTQYF
CDR3 DNA: TGCGCCAGCAGCCAATGGGAGCCAGATACGCAGTATTTT
V gene: TRBV4-3
J gene: TRBJ2-3
D gene: -
clone size: -

CDR3 protein: CASSSYITDTQYF
CDR3 DNA: TGTGCCAGCAGCTCGTACATCACAGATACGCAGTATTTT
V gene: TRBV7-2
J gene: TRBJ2-3
D gene: -
clone size: -

CDR3 protein: CASSELRTVDTQYF
CDR3 DNA: TGTGCCAGCAGCGAGCTCCGGACAGTAGATACGCAGTATTTT
V gene: TRBV9
J gene: TRBJ2-3
D gene: -
clone size: -

CDR3 protein: CASSLSGGQPQHF
CDR3 DNA: TGCGCCAGCAGCTTGTCCGGGGGTCAGCCCCAGCATTTT
V gene: TRBV5-1
J gene: TRBJ1-5
D gene: -
clone size: few

CDR3 protein: CASSTTSGGTYNEQFF
CDR3 DNA: TGTGCCAGCAGCACTACTAGCGGGGGAACATACAATGAGCAGTTCTTC
V gene: TRBV28
J gene: TRBJ2-1
D gene: TRBD2
clone size: few

CDR3 protein: CASSLMTSGTGELFF
CDR3 DNA: TGCGCCAGCAGCTTAATGACTAGCGGGACCGGGGAGCTGTTTTTT
V gene: TRBV5-1
J gene: TRBJ2-2
D gene: TRBD2
clone size: -

CDR3 protein: CASSSDRGRQPQHF
CDR3 DNA: TGTGCCAGCAGTAGCGACAGGGGGCGACAGCCCCAGCATTTT
V gene: TRBV2
J gene: TRBJ1-5
D gene: TRBD1
clone size: -

CDR3 protein: CASSAPARDEQYF
CDR3 DNA: TGCGCCAGCAGCGCTCCTGCCCGGGACGAGCAGTACTTC
V gene: TRBV5-1
J gene: TRBJ2-7
D gene: -
clone size: -

CDR3 protein: CRARKGITGELFF
CDR3 DNA: TGTCGTGCCCGGAAAGGGATCACCGGGGAGCTGTTTTTT
V gene: TRBV28
J gene: TRBJ2-2
D gene: -
clone size: -

CDR3 protein: CASSPRTGGGHEQYF
CDR3 DNA: TGTGCCAGCAGCCCTCGGACAGGGGGGGGTCACGAGCAGTACTTC
V gene: TRBV7-9
J gene: TRBJ2-7
D gene: TRBD1
clone size: few

CDR3 protein: CASSDPGADTQYF
CDR3 DNA: TGTGCCAGCAGTGATCCGGGGGCAGATACGCAGTATTTT
V gene: TRBV6-1
J gene: TRBJ2-3
D gene: -
clone size: -

CDR3 protein: CSVDGSGRVNEQFF
CDR3 DNA: TGCAGCGTTGATGGTAGCGGGAGGGTGAATGAGCAGTTCTTC
V gene: TRBV29-1
J gene: TRBJ2-1
D gene: TRBD2
clone size: -

CDR3 protein: CASSLTRSSYNEQFF
CDR3 DNA: TGTGCCAGCAGTTTGACAAGGAGCTCCTACAATGAGCAGTTCTTC
V gene: TRBV6-5
J gene: TRBJ2-1
D gene: -
clone size: -

CDR3 protein: CATREWGESTF
CDR3 DNA: TGTGCCACCCGAGAGTGGGGGGAAAGCACCTTC
V gene: TRBV10-3
J gene: TRBJ1-2
D gene: -
clone size: -

CDR3 protein: CASSLDGEEAFF
CDR3 DNA: TGCGCCAGCAGCTTGGATGGAGAAGAAGCTTTCTTT
V gene: TRBV5-1
J gene: TRBJ1-1
D gene: -
clone size: few

CDR3 protein: CASRPTGTSEGYTF
CDR3 DNA: TGTGCCAGCCGCCCGACAGGCACCTCGGAGGGCTACACCTTC
V gene: TRBV2
J gene: TRBJ1-2
D gene: -
clone size: -

CDR3 protein: CASRMIGIAYGYTF
CDR3 DNA: TGTGCCAGCAGGATGATCGGGATTGCCTATGGCTACACCTTC
V gene: TRBV6-6
J gene: TRBJ1-2
D gene: -
clone size: few